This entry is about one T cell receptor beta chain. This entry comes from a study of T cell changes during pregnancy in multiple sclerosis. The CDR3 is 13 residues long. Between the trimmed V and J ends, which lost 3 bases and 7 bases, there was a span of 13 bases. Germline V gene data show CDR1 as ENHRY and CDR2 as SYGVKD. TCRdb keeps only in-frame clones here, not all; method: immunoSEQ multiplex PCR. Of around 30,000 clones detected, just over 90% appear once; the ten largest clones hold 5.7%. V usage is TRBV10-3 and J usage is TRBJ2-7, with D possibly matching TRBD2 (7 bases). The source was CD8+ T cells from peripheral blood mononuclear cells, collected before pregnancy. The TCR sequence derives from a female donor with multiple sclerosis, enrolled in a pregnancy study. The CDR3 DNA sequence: TGTGCCATCAGTGACAGGGGACTAATTGAGCAGTACTTC. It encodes CAISDRGLIEQYF.